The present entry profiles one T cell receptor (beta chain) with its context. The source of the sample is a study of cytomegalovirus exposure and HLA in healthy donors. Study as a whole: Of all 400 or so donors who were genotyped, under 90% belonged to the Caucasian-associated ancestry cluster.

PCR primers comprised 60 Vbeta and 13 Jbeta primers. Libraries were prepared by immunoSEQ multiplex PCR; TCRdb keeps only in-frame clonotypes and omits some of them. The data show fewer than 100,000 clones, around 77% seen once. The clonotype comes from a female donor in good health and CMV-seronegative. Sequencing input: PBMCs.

In nucleotides, the CDR3 is TGCGCCAGCAGCCCCGGAGGAAGGGGGTGGGTCACTGAAGCTTTCTTT. This codes for CASSPGGRGWVTEAFF. The rearrangement joins TRBV5-1 to TRBJ1-1; TRBD1 is a possible D gene (6 bases). The CDR3 loop spans 16 amino acids. Trimming removed 4 bases at V and 4 bases at J, with 20 bases between. Looked up from germline, CDR1 is SGHRS and CDR2 is YFSETQ.